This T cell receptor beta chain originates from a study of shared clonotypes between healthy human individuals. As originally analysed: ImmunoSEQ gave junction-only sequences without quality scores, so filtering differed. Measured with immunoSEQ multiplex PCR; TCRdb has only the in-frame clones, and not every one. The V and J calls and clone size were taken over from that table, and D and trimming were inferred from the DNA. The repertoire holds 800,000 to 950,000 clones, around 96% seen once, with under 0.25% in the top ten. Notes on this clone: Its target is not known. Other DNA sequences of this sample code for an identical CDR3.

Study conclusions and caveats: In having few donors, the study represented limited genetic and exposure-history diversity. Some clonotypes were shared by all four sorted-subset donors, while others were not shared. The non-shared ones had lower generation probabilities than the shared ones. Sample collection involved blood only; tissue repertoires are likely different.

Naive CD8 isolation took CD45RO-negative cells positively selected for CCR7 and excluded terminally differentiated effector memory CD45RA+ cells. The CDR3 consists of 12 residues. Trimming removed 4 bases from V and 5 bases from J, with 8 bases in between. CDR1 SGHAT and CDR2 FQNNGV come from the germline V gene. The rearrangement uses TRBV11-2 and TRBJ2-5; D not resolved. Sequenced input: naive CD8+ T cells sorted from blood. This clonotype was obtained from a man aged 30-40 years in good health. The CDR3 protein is CASSSLGETQYF. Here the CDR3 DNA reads TGTGCCAGCAGCTCCCTCGGGGAGACCCAGTACTTC.